The TCR beta chain under discussion was sequenced for a study of shared clonotypes between healthy human individuals. Study findings and constraints: Among the subsets, naive ones generally showed larger estimated richness than memory ones. The sampled material consisted only of blood, and tissue repertoires are likely to differ.

CD4+ cells were split into CD45RA+ naive and CD45RA-negative memory subsets. Measured with immunoSEQ multiplex PCR; TCRdb has only the in-frame clones, and not every one. The repertoire consists of more than 2 million clones, with approximately 96% occurring once and the leading ten covering about 0.13%. Germline V gives CDR1 MDHEN, CDR2 SYDVKM. The CDR3 has 14 residues. V gave up 6 bases and J gave up 2 bases; unmatched junction bases: 3. A remark on this clone: Its antigen is not identified.

The clonotype originates from a man between 18 and 29 years old in good health. Sample: naive CD4+ T cells sorted from blood. The subset: CD45RA+ positively selected. V usage is TRBV28 and J usage is TRBJ1-5; 8 bases map to TRBD1. In DNA form, the CDR3 reads TGTGCCAGCAGCCAGGGGGCGGGCAATCAGCCCCAGCATTTT. This codes for CASSQGAGNQPQHF.